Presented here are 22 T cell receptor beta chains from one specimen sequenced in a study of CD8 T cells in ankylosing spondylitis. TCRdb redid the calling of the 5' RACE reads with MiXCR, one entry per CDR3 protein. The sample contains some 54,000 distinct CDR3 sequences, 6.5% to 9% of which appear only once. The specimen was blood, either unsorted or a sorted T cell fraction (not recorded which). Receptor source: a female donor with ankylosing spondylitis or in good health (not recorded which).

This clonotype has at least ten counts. CDR3 in DNA: TGTGCCAGCAGAGGTAGCGGGCAAGAGACCCAGTACTTC. Protein sequence: CASRGSGQETQYF. This sequence joins TRBV27 and TRBJ2-5; 7 bases fit TRBD2. The trim removed 6 bases at V and 2 bases at J, leaving 3 bases unmatched. CDR3 length: 13 residues. Germline V lookup: CDR1 MNHEY, CDR2 SMNVEV (reference sequence).

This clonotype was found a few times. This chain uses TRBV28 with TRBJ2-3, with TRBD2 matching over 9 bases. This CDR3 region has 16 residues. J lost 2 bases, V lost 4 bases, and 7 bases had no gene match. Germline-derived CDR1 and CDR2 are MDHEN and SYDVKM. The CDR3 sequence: CASSSSGGLITDTQYF. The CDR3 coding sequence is TGTGCCAGCAGTTCCAGCGGGGGGCTAATCACAGATACGCAGTATTTT.

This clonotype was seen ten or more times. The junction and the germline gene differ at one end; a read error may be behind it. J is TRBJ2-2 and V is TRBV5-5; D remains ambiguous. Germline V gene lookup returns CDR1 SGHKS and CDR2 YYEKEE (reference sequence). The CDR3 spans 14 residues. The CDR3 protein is CASTLSGNTGELFF. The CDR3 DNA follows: TGTGCCAGCACCTTGTCCGGGAACACCGGGGAGCTGTTTTTT.

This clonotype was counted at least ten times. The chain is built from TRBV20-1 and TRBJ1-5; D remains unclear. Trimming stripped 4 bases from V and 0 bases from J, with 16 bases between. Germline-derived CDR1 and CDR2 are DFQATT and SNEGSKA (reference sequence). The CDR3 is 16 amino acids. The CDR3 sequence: CSATAATGDSNQPQHF. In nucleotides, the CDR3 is TGCAGTGCTACCGCCGCAACCGGGGATAGCAATCAGCCCCAGCATTTT.

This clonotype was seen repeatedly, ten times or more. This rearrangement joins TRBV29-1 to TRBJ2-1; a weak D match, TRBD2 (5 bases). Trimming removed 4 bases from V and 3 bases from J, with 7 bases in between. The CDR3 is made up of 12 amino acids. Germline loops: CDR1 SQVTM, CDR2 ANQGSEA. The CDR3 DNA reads TGCAGCGTTGTAGCGCACTACAATGAGCAGTTCTTC. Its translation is CSVVAHYNEQFF.

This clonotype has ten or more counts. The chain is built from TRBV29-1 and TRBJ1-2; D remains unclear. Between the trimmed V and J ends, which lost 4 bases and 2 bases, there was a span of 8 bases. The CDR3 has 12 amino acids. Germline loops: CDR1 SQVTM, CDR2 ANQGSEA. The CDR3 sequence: CSVAGQNYGYTF. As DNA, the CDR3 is TGCAGCGTTGCTGGTCAGAACTATGGCTACACCTTC.

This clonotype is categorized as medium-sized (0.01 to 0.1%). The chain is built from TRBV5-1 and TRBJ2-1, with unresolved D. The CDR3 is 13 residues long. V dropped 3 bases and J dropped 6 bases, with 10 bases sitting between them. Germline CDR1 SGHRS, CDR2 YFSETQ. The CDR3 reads CASSSAASNEQFF. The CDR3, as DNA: TGCGCCAGCAGCTCCGCCGCGTCCAATGAGCAGTTCTTC. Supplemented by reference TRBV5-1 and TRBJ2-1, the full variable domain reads KAGVTQTPRYLIKTRGQQVTLSCSPISGHRSVSWYQQTPGQGLQFLFEYFSETQRNKGNFPGRFSGRQFSNSRSEMNVSTLELGDSALYLCASSSAASNEQFFGPGTRLTVL.

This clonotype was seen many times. CDR3 loop: CASHSGGPVYGYTF. CDR3 DNA: TGTGCCTCCCACTCAGGGGGCCCAGTCTATGGCTACACCTTC. V and J are TRBV6-1 and TRBJ1-2; 8 bases map to TRBD1. The ends lost 11 bases at V and 4 bases at J; junction bases unmatched: 12. Germline assignment: CDR1 MNHNS and CDR2 SASEGT. There are 14 residues in the CDR3.

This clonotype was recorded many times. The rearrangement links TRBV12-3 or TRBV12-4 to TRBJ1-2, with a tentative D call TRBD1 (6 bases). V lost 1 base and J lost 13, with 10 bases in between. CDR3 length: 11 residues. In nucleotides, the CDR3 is TGTGCCAGCAGTTTAGGGGGGCCTGTCACCTTC. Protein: CASSLGGPVTF.

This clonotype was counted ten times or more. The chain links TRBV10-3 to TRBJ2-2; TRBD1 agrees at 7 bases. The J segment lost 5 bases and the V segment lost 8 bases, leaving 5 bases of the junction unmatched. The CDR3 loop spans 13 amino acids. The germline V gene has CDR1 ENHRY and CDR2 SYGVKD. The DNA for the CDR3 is TGTGCCATCGCACCGACAGGGACCGGGGAGCTGTTTTTT. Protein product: CAIAPTGTGELFF.

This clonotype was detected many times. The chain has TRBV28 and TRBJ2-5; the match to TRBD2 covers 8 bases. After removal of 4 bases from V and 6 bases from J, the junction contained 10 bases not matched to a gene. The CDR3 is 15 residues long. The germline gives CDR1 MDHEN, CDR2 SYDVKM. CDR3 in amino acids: CASSSATSDGQTQYF. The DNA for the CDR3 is TGTGCCAGCAGTTCAGCGACTAGCGATGGGCAGACCCAGTACTTC.

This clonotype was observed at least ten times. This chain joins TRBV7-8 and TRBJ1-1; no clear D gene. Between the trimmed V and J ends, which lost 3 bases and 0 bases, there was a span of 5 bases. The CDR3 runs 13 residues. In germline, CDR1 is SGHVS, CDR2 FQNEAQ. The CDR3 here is CASSFDLNTEAFF. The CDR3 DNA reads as TGTGCCAGCAGCTTTGATCTGAACACTGAAGCTTTCTTT.

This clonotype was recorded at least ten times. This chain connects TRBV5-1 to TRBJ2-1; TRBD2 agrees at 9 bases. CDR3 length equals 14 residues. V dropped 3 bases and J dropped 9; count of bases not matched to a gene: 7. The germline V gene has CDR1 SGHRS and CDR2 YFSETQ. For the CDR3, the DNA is TGCGCCAGCAGCTCTGGGACTAGCACCGGTGAGCAGTTCTTC. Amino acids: CASSSGTSTGEQFF.

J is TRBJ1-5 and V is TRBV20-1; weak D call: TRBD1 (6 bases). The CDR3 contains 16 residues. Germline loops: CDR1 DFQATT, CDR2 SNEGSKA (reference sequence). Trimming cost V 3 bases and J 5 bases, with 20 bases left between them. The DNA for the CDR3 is TGCAGTGCTAGGGGAGCCAGGGGCGAAGGGCATCAGCCCCAGCATTTT. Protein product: CSARGARGEGHQPQHF.

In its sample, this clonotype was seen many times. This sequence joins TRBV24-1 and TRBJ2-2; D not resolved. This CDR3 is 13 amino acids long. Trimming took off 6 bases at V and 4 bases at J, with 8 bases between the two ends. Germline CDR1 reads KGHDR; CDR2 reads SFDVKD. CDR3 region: CATSPLGTGELFF. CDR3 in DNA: TGTGCCACCAGTCCTCTCGGCACCGGGGAGCTGTTTTTT.

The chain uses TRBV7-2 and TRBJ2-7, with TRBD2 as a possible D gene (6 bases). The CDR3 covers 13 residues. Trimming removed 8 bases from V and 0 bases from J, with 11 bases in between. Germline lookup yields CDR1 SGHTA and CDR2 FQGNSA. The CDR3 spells CASGDGSSYEQYF. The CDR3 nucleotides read TGTGCCAGCGGGGACGGGAGCTCCTACGAGCAGTACTTC. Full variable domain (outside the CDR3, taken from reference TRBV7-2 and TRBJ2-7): GAGVSQSPSNKVTEKGKDVELRCDPISGHTALYWYRQSLGQGLEFLIYFQGNSAPDKSGLPSDRFSAERTGGSVSTLTIQRTQQEDSAVYLCASGDGSSYEQYFGPGTRLTVT.

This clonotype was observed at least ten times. CDR3 nucleotide sequence: TGTGCCAGCACTGCTACCCGAGGGGAGAACACTGAAGCTTTCTTT. Translation gives CASTATRGENTEAFF. V gene TRBV12-3 or TRBV12-4 combines with J gene TRBJ1-1, with D maybe TRBD1 (5 bases). This CDR3 has 15 residues. V lost 7 bases, J lost 1 base, and 16 bases lay in between.

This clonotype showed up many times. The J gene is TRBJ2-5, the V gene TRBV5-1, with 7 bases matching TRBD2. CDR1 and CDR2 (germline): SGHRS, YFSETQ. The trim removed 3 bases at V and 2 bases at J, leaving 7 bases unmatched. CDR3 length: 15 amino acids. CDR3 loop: CASSSQLGRQETQYF. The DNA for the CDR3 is TGCGCCAGCAGCTCCCAACTCGGGAGGCAAGAGACCCAGTACTTC.

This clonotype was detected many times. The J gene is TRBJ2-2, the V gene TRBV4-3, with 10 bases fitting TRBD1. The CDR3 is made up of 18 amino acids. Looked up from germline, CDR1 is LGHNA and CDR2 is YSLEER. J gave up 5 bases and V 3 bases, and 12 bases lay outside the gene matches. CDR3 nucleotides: TGCGCCAGCAGCCAGTACCGACTTCCGGGACAGGGGACCGGGGAGCTGTTTTTT. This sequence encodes CASSQYRLPGQGTGELFF.

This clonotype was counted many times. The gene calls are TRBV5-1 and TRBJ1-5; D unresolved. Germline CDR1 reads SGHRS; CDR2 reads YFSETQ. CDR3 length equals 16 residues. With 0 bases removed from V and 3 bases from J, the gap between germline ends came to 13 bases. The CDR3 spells CASSLGGEWINQPQHF. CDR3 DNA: TGCGCCAGCAGCTTGGGCGGGGAATGGATCAATCAGCCCCAGCATTTT.

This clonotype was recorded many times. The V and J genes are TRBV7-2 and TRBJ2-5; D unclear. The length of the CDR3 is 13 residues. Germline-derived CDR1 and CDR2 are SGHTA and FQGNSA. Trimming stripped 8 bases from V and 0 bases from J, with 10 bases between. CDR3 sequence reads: CASLDRHQETQYF. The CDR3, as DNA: TGTGCCAGCCTCGACCGACACCAAGAGACCCAGTACTTC.

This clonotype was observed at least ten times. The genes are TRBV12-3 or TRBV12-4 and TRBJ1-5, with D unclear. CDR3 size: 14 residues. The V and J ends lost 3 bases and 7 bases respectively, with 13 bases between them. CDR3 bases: TGTGCCAGCAGTTTGGGTCAGGCCGTCCAGCCCCAGCATTTT. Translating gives CASSLGQAVQPQHF.